The following is a TCR beta chain sequence with its context. CDR3 length: 15 residues. The germline V gene has CDR1 MNHGY and CDR2 SVAAGI. The V gene end was trimmed by 4 bases and the J gene end by 3 bases; junction bases not matched to a gene: 8. This specimen belongs to a study of control samples from healthy donors and cancer patients. Produced via immunoSEQ multiplex PCR; TCRdb's table is partial and in-frame only. The sample carries approximately 60,000 clones, approximately 90% recorded once. The source material was PBMCs. V usage is TRBV6-9 and J usage is TRBJ2-7; 8 bases are a match to TRBD1. The receptor comes from a woman aged 45 to 65 with colorectal cancer. The CDR3 region is CASSSRTGNFYEQYF. The CDR3 DNA sequence: TGTGCCAGCAGTTCTCGGACAGGGAACTTCTACGAGCAGTACTTC.